This record concerns one TCR beta chain sequence. The data were taken from a study of blood T cell repertoires in COVID-19. Overall study context: Researchers got acute and convalescent COVID-19 samples from the United States, Italy and Spain.

The data were produced by immunoSEQ multiplex PCR, yet TCRdb's version contains in-frame clones alone and is incomplete. Seen here are fewer than 75,000 clones, 79% observed once, and the top ten hold roughly 3.2%. CDR1 and CDR2 (germline): MNHEY, SMNVEV (reference sequence). The CDR3 sequence is 18 residues long. V gave up 0 bases and J gave up 0 bases; unmatched junction bases: 9. The sequencing input was peripheral blood. This chain connects TRBV27 to TRBJ2-7; 9 nucleotides line up with TRBD2. The receptor's source is a man in his fifties or sixties with acute or convalescent COVID-19. DNA for the CDR3: TGTGCCAGCAGTTTATCGACCGGGAGCGGGGGGCGCTCCTACGAGCAGTACTTC. It codes for CASSLSTGSGGRSYEQYF.